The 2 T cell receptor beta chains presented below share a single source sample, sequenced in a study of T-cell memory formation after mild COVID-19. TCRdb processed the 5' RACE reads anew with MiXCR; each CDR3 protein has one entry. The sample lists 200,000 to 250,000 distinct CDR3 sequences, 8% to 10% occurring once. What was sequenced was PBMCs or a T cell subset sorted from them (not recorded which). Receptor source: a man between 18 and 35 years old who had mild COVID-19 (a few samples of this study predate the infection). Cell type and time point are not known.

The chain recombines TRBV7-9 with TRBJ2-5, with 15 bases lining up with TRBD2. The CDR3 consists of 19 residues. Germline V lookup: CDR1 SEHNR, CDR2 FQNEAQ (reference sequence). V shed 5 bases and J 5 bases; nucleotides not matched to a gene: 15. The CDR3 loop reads CASSQGLAGGNLLQETQYF. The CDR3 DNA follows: TGTGCCAGCAGCCAGGGACTAGCGGGGGGTAACCTCCTGCAGGAGACCCAGTACTTC.

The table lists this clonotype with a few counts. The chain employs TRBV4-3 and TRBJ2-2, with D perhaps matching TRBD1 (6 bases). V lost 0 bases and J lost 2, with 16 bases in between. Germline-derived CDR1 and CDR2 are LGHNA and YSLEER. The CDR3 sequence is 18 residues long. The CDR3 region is CASSQEVNRALNTGELFF. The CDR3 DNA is TGCGCCAGCAGCCAAGAGGTCAACAGGGCTTTAAACACCGGGGAGCTGTTTTTT.